This entry describes one T cell receptor beta chain. These data come from a study of blood T cell repertoires in COVID-19. In the study's own analysis: Estimated nucleated cell counts came from reference gene primer amplification. The repertoire was sequenced with immunoSEQ multiplex PCR; TCRdb's copy has only in-frame clones and lacks some. V and J calls and clone size are copied from that table; D and trimming were computed from the DNA. This table has some 160,000 clones, roughly 80% appearing once. CDR1 and CDR2 (germline): MRHNA, SNTAGT. V dropped 2 bases and J dropped 13; count of bases not matched to a gene: 7. The CDR3 contains 14 residues.

This sequence originates from a human donor in a cohort sampled during active COVID-19. Specimen: peripheral blood. The rearrangement links TRBV6-4 to TRBJ2-6; 8 bases map to TRBD2. The CDR3 DNA reads as TGTGCCAGCAGTGACGACCCCGGCGGGGGGGTCCTGACTTTC. It specifies CASSDDPGGGVLTF.